This entry lists 30 T cell receptor beta chains sequenced from one sample in a study of OX40 agonist ivuxolimab in advanced cancers. The method was immunoSEQ multiplex PCR; TCRdb's version includes in-frame clones alone and lacks a portion of them. The table lists tens of thousands of clones, around 85% of them singletons. Sequenced here: CD4+ or CD8+ T cells sorted from blood, sampled in a trial of the OX40 agonist ivuxolimab. The receptors originated from an adult with an advanced solid tumor such as melanoma, head and neck, liver or kidney cancer.

The rearrangement uses TRBV29-1 and TRBJ1-2; perhaps TRBD1 as D (5 bases). The V end was cut by 8 bases, the J end by 4 bases, with 11 bases between. The CDR3 totals 11 residues. Germline V gene data show CDR1 as SQVTM and CDR2 as ANQGSEA. CDR3 sequence: CSWGESYGYTF. The DNA of the CDR3 is TGCAGCTGGGGGGAATCCTATGGCTACACCTTC.

J is TRBJ1-4 and V is TRBV7-8; D is unresolved. This CDR3 has 14 residues. The germline gives CDR1 SGHVS, CDR2 FQNEAQ. The V end lost 5 bases, the J end lost 8 bases, and 15 bases lay between the germline ends. DNA for the CDR3: TGTGCCAGCAGCCCCGGCCGGCGTAGCGAAAAACTGTTTTTT. Its protein product is CASSPGRRSEKLFF.

V and J are TRBV19 and TRBJ1-3; D is uncertain. CDR1 and CDR2 (germline): LNHDA, SQIVND (reference sequence). This CDR3 region has 16 residues. Trimming removed 7 bases at V and 0 bases at J, with 16 bases between. The CDR3 DNA reads TGTGCCAGTACAAAAGGGCACAAAAGCTCTGGAAACACCATATATTTT. As protein: CASTKGHKSSGNTIYF. The whole variable domain, remainder taken from reference TRBV19 and TRBJ1-3, is DGGITQSPKYLFRKEGQNVTLSCEQNLNHDAMYWYRQDPGQGLRLIYYSQIVNDFQKGDIAEGYSVSREKKESFPLTVTSAQKNPTAFYLCASTKGHKSSGNTIYFGEGSWLTVV.

The V gene is TRBV5-1, the J gene TRBJ1-4, with D possibly being TRBD1 (6 bases). Deletions cut 2 bases from V and 3 bases from J, with 11 bases between. CDR1 is SGHRS, CDR2 YFSETQ, per germline. This CDR3 is built from 15 residues. CDR3 residues: CASSFQGQANEKLFF. CDR3 coding DNA: TGCGCCAGCAGCTTCCAGGGGCAGGCTAATGAAAAACTGTTTTTT.

The V gene is TRBV29-1, the J gene TRBJ1-3; D uncertain. V lost 4 bases, J lost 0 bases, and 7 bases lay in between. The CDR3 totals 13 residues. Germline V gives CDR1 SQVTM, CDR2 ANQGSEA. The CDR3 here is CSVVKNSGNTIYF. In nucleotides, the CDR3 is TGCAGCGTTGTCAAGAACTCTGGAAACACCATATATTTT.

V is TRBV18 and J is TRBJ1-4; 9 nucleotides agree with TRBD1. This CDR3 is 16 amino acids long. Germline CDR1 KGHSH, CDR2 LQKENI. J was trimmed by 11 bases and V by 6 bases; bases with no gene match: 16. CDR3 sequence (DNA): TGTGCCAGCTCTTCGGCGGGACAGGGTCGCCTTAGCAAACTGTTTTTT. It codes for CASSSAGQGRLSKLFF.

This clone has a handful of counts. The CDR3: CAIQTGRVAYEQYF. CDR3 DNA: TGTGCCATTCAGACAGGGAGGGTAGCCTACGAGCAGTACTTC. The chain has TRBV2 and TRBJ2-7; D tentatively fits TRBD1 or TRBD2 (7 bases each). V gave up 10 bases and J gave up 2 bases, with 18 bases separating them. Germline CDR1 reads SNHLY; CDR2 reads FYNNEI. The CDR3 is 14 residues long.

The CDR3 here is CASSLGTGQETPLHF. In DNA, the CDR3 is TGTGCCAGCAGCTTAGGGACAGGTCAGGAGACACCCCTCCACTTT. The chain combines TRBV11-2 with TRBJ1-6; TRBD1 matches 7 bases. V gave up 1 base and J gave up 11 bases; unmatched junction bases: 8. Germline CDR1 reads SGHAT; CDR2 reads FQNNGV. The CDR3 has 15 residues.

The chain recombines TRBV28 with TRBJ2-3; D is uncertain. This CDR3 is 12 amino acids long. Looked up from germline, CDR1 is MDHEN and CDR2 is SYDVKM. The V end lost 6 bases, the J end lost 0 bases, and 4 bases lay between the germline ends. The CDR3 region is CASRTSTDTQYF. CDR3 nucleotide sequence: TGTGCCAGCAGAACTAGCACAGATACGCAGTATTTT.

This rearrangement joins TRBV19 to TRBJ1-3, with D unresolved. This CDR3 region has 13 residues. CDR1 is LNHDA and CDR2 is SQIVND in the germline V gene (reference sequence). V lost 5 bases, J lost 1 base, and 6 bases lay in between. The CDR3 DNA reads as TGTGCCAGTAGTGCGTTATCTGGAAACACCATATATTTT. Amino acids: CASSALSGNTIYF.

This CDR3 is CASSFWGRGTDTQYF. The CDR3 DNA sequence: TGTGCCAGCAGCTTTTGGGGTAGAGGCACAGATACGCAGTATTTT. The J gene is TRBJ2-3, the V gene TRBV5-4; D remains unclear. The CDR3 covers 15 residues. The germline V gene has CDR1 SGHNT and CDR2 YYREEE (reference sequence). Trimming stripped 2 bases from V and 1 base from J, with 11 bases between.

The chain carries TRBV5-1 and TRBJ2-5, with unresolved D. The CDR3 extends over 15 amino acids. V was pared by 0 bases and J by 1 base, with 10 bases between. CDR1 is SGHRS and CDR2 is YFSETQ in the germline V gene. CDR3 sequence (DNA): TGCGCCAGCAGCTTGGAGGCAGGACCCCAAGAGACCCAGTACTTC. Encoded protein: CASSLEAGPQETQYF.

A few counts support this clone. The chain carries TRBV7-3 and TRBJ1-2; D is possibly TRBD1 (5 bases). In germline, CDR1 is SGHTA, CDR2 FQGTGA. V lost 5 bases and J 8 bases, leaving 15 bases between the germline ends. The CDR3 is 13 amino acids. Here the CDR3 DNA reads TGTGCCAGCAGCCCCCGCGGGGACGGCGGCTACACCTTC. This translates into CASSPRGDGGYTF.

This sequence joins TRBV28 and TRBJ2-7, with 7 bases fitting TRBD2. The CDR3 is made up of 15 amino acids. The J segment lost 0 bases and the V segment lost 3 bases, leaving 5 bases of the junction unmatched. CDR1 and CDR2 from the germline V gene are MDHEN and SYDVKM. The CDR3 region has the DNA TGTGCCAGCAGTTTCCCTAGCGGCCCCTCCTACGAGCAGTACTTC. Amino acid sequence: CASSFPSGPSYEQYF. The entire variable domain, with the rest obtained from reference TRBV28 and TRBJ2-7, is as follows: DVKVTQSSRYLVKRTGEKVFLECVQDMDHENMFWYRQDPGLGLRLIYFSYDVKMKEKGDIPEGYSVSREKKERFSLILESASTNQTSMYLCASSFPSGPSYEQYFGPGTRLTVT.

This chain joins TRBV5-1 and TRBJ1-4; D remains unclear. The germline V and J ends were trimmed by 0 bases and 7 bases, with 7 bases remaining between them. CDR1 and CDR2 from the germline V gene are SGHRS and YFSETQ. This CDR3 spans 13 amino acids. The CDR3 loop reads CASSLGGAEKLFF. CDR3 DNA sequence: TGCGCCAGCAGCTTGGGCGGCGCTGAAAAACTGTTTTTT.

This chain uses TRBV5-1 with TRBJ2-3; 8 bases agree with TRBD2. Losses at the gene ends were 6 bases for V and 6 bases for J; bases not matched to a gene: 9. Germline V CDR1 and CDR2: SGHRS, YFSETQ. The CDR3 has 14 residues. CDR3 in DNA: TGCGCCAGCACTCGGCGGGGGGTTCTTGATACGCAGTATTTT. It codes for CASTRRGVLDTQYF.

The genes are TRBV5-6 and TRBJ2-7; maybe TRBD1 (6 bases). The CDR3 totals 14 residues. CDR1 SGHDT and CDR2 YYEEEE come from the germline V gene. V was clipped by 0 bases and J by 7 bases, with 14 bases between them. The CDR3 nucleotides are TGTGCCAGCAGCTTGGCCGGCAGGGGTGGAGAGCAGTACTTC. It specifies CASSLAGRGGEQYF.

The chain links TRBV9 to TRBJ2-5; the match to TRBD2 covers 8 bases. The germline gives CDR1 SGDLS, CDR2 YYNGEE. V gave up 0 bases and J gave up 3 bases; unmatched junction bases: 4. This CDR3 comprises 15 residues. The CDR3 here is CASSVGGGKEETQYF. The CDR3 DNA is TGTGCCAGCAGCGTAGGCGGGGGGAAGGAAGAGACCCAGTACTTC.

This chain joins TRBV6-5 and TRBJ1-3, with TRBD1 matching 7 bases. Losses at the gene ends were 8 bases for V and 4 bases for J; bases not matched to a gene: 5. CDR3 length: 13 residues. Germline lookup yields CDR1 MNHEY and CDR2 SVGAGI. CDR3 sequence: CASSRTGGNTIYF. Here the CDR3 DNA reads TGTGCCAGCTCCAGGACAGGAGGAAACACCATATATTTT.

This clone is a singleton in its sample. The CDR3 DNA reads TGCGCCAGCAGCAGCGGGGGGGCCGGCGAGACCCAGTACTTC. It translates to CASSSGGAGETQYF. The chain joins TRBV5-1 to TRBJ2-5, with 10 bases fitting TRBD2. Germline loops: CDR1 SGHRS, CDR2 YFSETQ. V trimming: 4 bases; J trimming: 5 bases; junction bases outside the gene matches: 5. The CDR3 runs 14 residues.

V and J are TRBV2 and TRBJ2-4; the D gene is possibly TRBD1 (6 bases). Germline V gene sequence: CDR1 SNHLY, CDR2 FYNNEI. This CDR3 spans 16 amino acids. V lost 7 bases to trimming and J lost 0 bases, with 16 bases between them. CDR3 sequence (DNA): TGTGCCAGCATTCAGGAGGCAGGGGTAGCCAAAAACATTCAGTACTTC. Translation gives CASIQEAGVAKNIQYF. The variable domain in full, with the rest retrieved from reference TRBV2 and TRBJ2-4, is EPEVTQTPSHQVTQMGQEVILRCVPISNHLYFYWYRQILGQKVEFLVSFYNNEISEKSEIFDDQFSVERPDGSNFTLKIRSTKLEDSAMYFCASIQEAGVAKNIQYFGAGTRLSVL.

This chain connects TRBV5-1 to TRBJ2-2; tentative D call: TRBD1 (5 bases). The germline CDR1 and CDR2 sequences are SGHRS and YFSETQ. This CDR3 is built from 14 residues. V was trimmed by 6 bases and J by 5 bases, leaving 14 bases between them. The CDR3 loop reads CASTSSGSTGELFF. In nucleotides, the CDR3 is TGCGCCAGCACTTCTTCAGGGTCTACCGGGGAGCTGTTTTTT.

The J gene is TRBJ1-5, the V gene TRBV2, with D possibly matching TRBD1 (5 bases). Germline CDR1 and CDR2: SNHLY and FYNNEI. V lost 9 bases, J lost 0 bases, and 12 bases lay in between. The CDR3 sequence is 14 residues long. Written as DNA, the CDR3 is TGTGCCAGTTGTGGGGGGATTAGCAATCAGCCCCAGCATTTT. The encoded protein is CASCGGISNQPQHF.

This clone occurred a few times. The chain employs TRBV2 and TRBJ1-1; TRBD1 might be the D (6 bases). Germline V CDR1 and CDR2: SNHLY, FYNNEI. V lost 6 bases, J lost 2 bases, and 16 bases lay in between. This CDR3 region has 15 residues. The CDR3 region is CASRGGPLRNTEAFF. The CDR3 DNA reads as TGTGCCAGCAGGGGGGGGCCTCTCCGAAACACTGAAGCTTTCTTT.

J is TRBJ1-5 and V is TRBV4-2; perhaps TRBD1 as D (6 bases). Germline values: CDR1 LGHNA, CDR2 YNFKEQ. The CDR3 is 19 amino acids. V was cut by 4 bases and J by 3 bases, with 25 bases left in between. CDR3 residues: CASSLTGQRSWGNNQPQHF. CDR3 nucleotides: TGTGCCAGCAGCCTTACCGGACAGAGATCTTGGGGCAACAATCAGCCCCAGCATTTT.

This clone was detected only once. The CDR3 loop reads CASSQDRGSAKNIQYF. The CDR3 nucleotides are TGCGCCAGCAGCCAAGACAGGGGGTCGGCCAAAAACATTCAGTACTTC. This rearrangement joins TRBV4-3 to TRBJ2-4, with 7 bases aligning to TRBD1. Germline V CDR1 and CDR2: LGHNA, YSLEER. V lost 0 bases, J lost 1 base, and 3 bases stayed unmatched. The CDR3 totals 16 residues.

The chain uses TRBV9 and TRBJ1-4; 9 bases line up with TRBD1. V lost 4 bases and J lost 11; bases outside the gene matches: 6. Germline-derived CDR1 and CDR2 are SGDLS and YYNGEE. This CDR3 is 13 amino acids long. The CDR3 protein is CASSSHGQGKLFF. The CDR3 DNA reads TGTGCCAGCAGCTCCCATGGACAGGGGAAACTGTTTTTT.

The J gene is TRBJ2-7, the V gene TRBV5-6; perhaps TRBD2 as D (6 bases). The CDR3 extends over 13 amino acids. V was trimmed by 4 bases and J by 2 bases, leaving 10 bases between them. Germline V lookup: CDR1 SGHDT, CDR2 YYEEEE. The CDR3 nucleotides are TGTGCCAGCAGCGCGGGGAGGACCTACGAGCAGTACTTC. Encoded protein: CASSAGRTYEQYF.

The V gene is TRBV5-6, the J gene TRBJ1-2, with a weak D call TRBD1 (5 bases). The CDR3 has 15 amino acids. Trimming left V 0 bases short and J 3 bases short, with 12 bases between. CDR1 is SGHDT and CDR2 is YYEEEE in the germline V gene. Here the CDR3 reads CASSLGFGADYGYTF. CDR3 DNA: TGTGCCAGCAGCTTGGGGTTCGGGGCTGACTATGGCTACACCTTC. Drawing the rest from reference TRBV5-6 and TRBJ1-2, the complete variable domain is DAGVTQSPTHLIKTRGQQVTLRCSPKSGHDTVSWYQQALGQGPQFIFQYYEEEERQRGNFPDRFSGHQFPNYSSELNVNALLLGDSALYLCASSLGFGADYGYTFGSGTRLTVV.

The V call is TRBV5-1, the J call TRBJ1-1, with 8 bases that match TRBD1. Germline CDR1 and CDR2: SGHRS and YFSETQ. Germline trimming cut 4 bases from V and 3 bases from J; bases unmatched to any gene: 5. The CDR3 is 14 residues long. Written as DNA, the CDR3 is TGCGCCAGCAGCAGTACAGGGGGGGACACTGAAGCTTTCTTT. It codes for CASSSTGGDTEAFF.